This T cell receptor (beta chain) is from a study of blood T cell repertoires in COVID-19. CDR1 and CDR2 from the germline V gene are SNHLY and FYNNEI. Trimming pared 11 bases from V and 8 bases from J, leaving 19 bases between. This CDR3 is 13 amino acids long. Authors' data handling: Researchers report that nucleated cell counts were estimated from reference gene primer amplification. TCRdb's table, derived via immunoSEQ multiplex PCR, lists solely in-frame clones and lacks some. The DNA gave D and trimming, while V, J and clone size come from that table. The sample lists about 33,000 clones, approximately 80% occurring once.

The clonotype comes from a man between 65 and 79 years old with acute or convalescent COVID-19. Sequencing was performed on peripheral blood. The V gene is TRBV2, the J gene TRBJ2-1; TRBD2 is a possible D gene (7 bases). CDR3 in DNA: TGTGCCCGCAAGGGGGGGGGCGGGGATGAGCAGTTCTTC. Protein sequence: CARKGGGGDEQFF.